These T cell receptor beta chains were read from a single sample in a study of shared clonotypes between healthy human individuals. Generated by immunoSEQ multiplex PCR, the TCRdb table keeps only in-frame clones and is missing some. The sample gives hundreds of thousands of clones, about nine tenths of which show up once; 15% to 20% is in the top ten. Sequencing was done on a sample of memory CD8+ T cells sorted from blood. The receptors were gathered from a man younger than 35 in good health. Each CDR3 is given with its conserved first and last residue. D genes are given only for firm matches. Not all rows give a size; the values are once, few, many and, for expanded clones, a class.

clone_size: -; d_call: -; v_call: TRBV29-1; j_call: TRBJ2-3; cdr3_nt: TGCAGCGTTGGTCCCGTCCAGCCTAGCACAGATACGCAGTATTTT; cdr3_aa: CSVGPVQPSTDTQYF
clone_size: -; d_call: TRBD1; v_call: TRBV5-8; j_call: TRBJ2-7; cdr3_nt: TGTGCCAGCAGCCCGTCCGGGACAGGGACCTACGAGCAGTACTTC; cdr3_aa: CASSPSGTGTYEQYF
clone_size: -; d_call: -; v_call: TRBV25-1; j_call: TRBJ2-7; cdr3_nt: TGTGCCAGCAGTGGGCCCCTTCCCGGGACGTCTACCTACGAGCAGTACTTC; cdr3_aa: CASSGPLPGTSTYEQYF
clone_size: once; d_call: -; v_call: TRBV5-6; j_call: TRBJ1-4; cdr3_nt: TGTGCCAGCAGCTTGATGGGGACAACTAATGAAAAACTGTTTTTT; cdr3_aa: CASSLMGTTNEKLFF
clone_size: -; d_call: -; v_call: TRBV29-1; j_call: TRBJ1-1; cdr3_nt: TGCAGCGTTGAAGGAACAGGGACGAACACTGAAGCTTTCTTT; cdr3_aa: CSVEGTGTNTEAFF
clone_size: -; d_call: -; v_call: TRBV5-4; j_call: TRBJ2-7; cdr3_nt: TGTGCCAGCAGCTTAGGGGGCGAGCAGTACTTC; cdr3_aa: CASSLGGEQYF
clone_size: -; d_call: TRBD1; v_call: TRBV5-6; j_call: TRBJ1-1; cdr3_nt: TGTGCCAGCAGCTTCGGGACAGGGAAAGTGATGAACACTGAAGCTTTCTTT; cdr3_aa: CASSFGTGKVMNTEAFF
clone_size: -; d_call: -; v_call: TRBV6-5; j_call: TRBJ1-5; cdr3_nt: TGTGCCAGCAGTTACTCGGCGGGAAATCAGCCCCAGCATTTT; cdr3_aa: CASSYSAGNQPQHF
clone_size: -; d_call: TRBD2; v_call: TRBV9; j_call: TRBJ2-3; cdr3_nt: TGTGCCAGCAGCACCCGACTAGCGGGGGGGCCTCAAGATACGCAGTATTTT; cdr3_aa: CASSTRLAGGPQDTQYF
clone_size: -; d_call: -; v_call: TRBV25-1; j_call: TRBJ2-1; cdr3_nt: TGTGCCAGCAGTGACACCCTGGAAAGGGGAGGCTACAATGAGCAGTTCTTC; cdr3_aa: CASSDTLERGGYNEQFF
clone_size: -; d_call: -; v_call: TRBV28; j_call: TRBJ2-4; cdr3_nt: TGTGCCAGCAGTTTATCAAATAGCGGTCTAGCCAAAAACATTCAGTACTTC; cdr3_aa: CASSLSNSGLAKNIQYF
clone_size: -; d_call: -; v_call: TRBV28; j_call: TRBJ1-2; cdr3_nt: TGTGCCAGCAGTGGGGGAGGCTATGGCTACACCTTC; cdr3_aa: CASSGGGYGYTF
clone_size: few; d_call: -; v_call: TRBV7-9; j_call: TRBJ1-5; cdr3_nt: TGTGCCAGCAGCCTGGCCGGTCAGCCCCAGCATTTT; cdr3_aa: CASSLAGQPQHF